These 28 T cell receptor beta chains were sequenced from one sample in a study of Ad26.COV2.S vaccination and SARS-CoV-2 variants. As for treatment: some 20 received Ad26.COV2.S at low or high dose, single or two shots; about five received placebo; per-sample allocation not given. The investigators took samples on day 63 after the first vaccine or placebo injection. Clones were read by immunoSEQ multiplex PCR, and TCRdb kept only the in-frame ones, dropping some. Of about 350,000 clones listed, roughly 90% are singletons. Material: peripheral blood, obtained in a trial of Ad26.COV2.S vaccine versus placebo. The receptor source for this set is a person aged 18-60 years who received the Ad26.COV2.S COVID-19 vaccine or a placebo.

This chain joins TRBV29-1 and TRBJ1-3; 7 positions match TRBD1. CDR3 size: 14 residues. Germline V lookup: CDR1 SQVTM, CDR2 ANQGSEA. The V gene end was trimmed by 4 bases and the J gene end by 4 bases; junction bases not matched to a gene: 7. This chain's CDR3 is CSVGQQGRGNTIYF. For the CDR3, the DNA is TGCAGCGTTGGACAACAGGGGAGGGGAAACACCATATATTTT.

The rearrangement links TRBV19 to TRBJ1-1; tentatively, D is TRBD1 (5 bases). The ends were cut back, 2 bases at V and 1 base at J, with 14 bases in the middle. Germline CDR1 and CDR2: LNHDA and SQIVND (reference sequence). The CDR3 sequence is 16 residues long. CDR3 protein: CASSILFGTGNTEAFF. CDR3 bases: TGTGCCAGTAGTATACTGTTCGGGACGGGGAACACTGAAGCTTTCTTT.

The CDR3 is CASSGPEREFF. The CDR3 DNA is TGCGCCAGCAGCGGCCCAGAACGGGAGTTCTTC. The rearrangement links TRBV5-1 to TRBJ2-1; D remains ambiguous. Per germline, CDR1 SGHRS and CDR2 YFSETQ. Trimming took 4 bases from V and 14 from J, leaving 13 bases between them. This CDR3 has 11 residues.

The gene calls are TRBV15 and TRBJ1-1; D is ambiguous. Looked up from germline, CDR1 is LNHNV and CDR2 is YYDKDF (reference sequence). The CDR3 extends over 14 amino acids. V dropped 4 bases and J dropped 1 base, with 10 bases sitting between them. The CDR3 nucleotides are TGTGCCACCAGCACACCGCCCAGGAACACTGAAGCTTTCTTT. Residues: CATSTPPRNTEAFF.

The V gene is TRBV5-1, the J gene TRBJ1-5; D not resolved. The V end lost 4 bases, the J end lost 3 bases, and 11 bases lay between the germline ends. Germline CDR1 SGHRS, CDR2 YFSETQ. The CDR3 runs to 14 residues. The CDR3 sequence: CASSPVGDNQPQHF. CDR3 DNA: TGCGCCAGCAGCCCCGTAGGTGACAATCAGCCCCAGCATTTT.

The chain links TRBV5-8 to TRBJ2-3; tentatively, D is TRBD1 or TRBD2 (6 bases each). From germline, CDR1 is SGHTS and CDR2 YDEGEE. Trimming took off 2 bases at V and 8 bases at J, with 9 bases between the two ends. This CDR3 comprises 12 residues. CDR3 sequence reads: CASSFKGGTQYF. The DNA of the CDR3 is TGTGCCAGCAGCTTTAAGGGGGGTACGCAGTATTTT. The complete variable domain, with remaining parts taken from reference TRBV5-8 and TRBJ2-3, reads EAGVTQSPTHLIKTRGQQATLRCSPISGHTSVYWYQQALGLGLQFLLWYDEGEERNRGNFPPRFSGRQFPNYSSELNVNALELEDSALYLCASSFKGGTQYFGPGTRLTVL.

The J gene is TRBJ1-2, the V gene TRBV19; D perhaps matches TRBD1 (5 bases). Trimming took off 0 bases at V and 5 bases at J, with 16 bases between the two ends. The V gene's germline CDR1 is LNHDA and CDR2 SQIVND (reference sequence). This CDR3 is 16 amino acids long. CDR3 DNA sequence: TGTGCCAGTAGTATAGAAGGGACGCACTCTACATATGGCTACACCTTC. Translated, it gives CASSIEGTHSTYGYTF.

The chain is built from TRBV7-3 and TRBJ2-2, with TRBD2 identical over 8 bases. The ends lost 0 bases at V and 5 bases at J; junction bases unmatched: 5. Germline CDR1 is SGHTA and CDR2 is FQGTGA. This CDR3 is built from 16 residues. Here the CDR3 reads CASSLTSPSGTGELFF. The CDR3 DNA reads as TGTGCCAGCAGCTTAACGTCGCCTAGCGGGACCGGGGAGCTGTTTTTT.

This clone was seen only once. V usage is TRBV27 and J usage is TRBJ2-1; weak D call: TRBD2 (5 bases). Trimming took off 6 bases at V and 9 bases at J, with 15 bases between the two ends. Germline assignment: CDR1 MNHEY and CDR2 SMNVEV (reference sequence). There are 13 residues in the CDR3. CDR3 nucleotide sequence: TGTGCCAGCAGAAGACATGAGGGCCCTGAGCAGTTCTTC. Protein sequence: CASRRHEGPEQFF.

The chain is built from TRBV7-6 and TRBJ1-1; D is undetermined. Germline loops: CDR1 SGHVS, CDR2 FNYEAQ. Trimming removed 6 bases from V and 7 bases from J, with 12 bases in between. The CDR3 consists of 12 residues. The CDR3 loop is CASRPDEIEAFF. The CDR3 DNA follows: TGTGCCAGCAGACCAGACGAGATTGAAGCTTTCTTT.

This rearrangement joins TRBV19 to TRBJ1-5; possible D gene TRBD1, 5 bases. This CDR3 spans 16 amino acids. Germline-derived CDR1 and CDR2 are LNHDA and SQIVND (reference sequence). The V end was cut by 5 bases, the J end by 6 bases, with 20 bases between. The CDR3 sequence: CASSSPNKGRVQPQHF. The CDR3 nucleotides are TGTGCCAGTAGTTCACCTAATAAGGGGAGAGTTCAGCCCCAGCATTTT.

This chain joins TRBV5-5 and TRBJ2-5; TRBD1 matches 7 bases. CDR1 is SGHKS and CDR2 is YYEKEE in the germline V gene (reference sequence). The CDR3 loop spans 15 amino acids. Trimming took 3 bases from V and 2 from J; bases not matched to a gene: 7. The CDR3 reads CASSSDPGQQETQYF. CDR3 coding DNA: TGTGCCAGCAGCTCGGACCCGGGACAGCAAGAGACCCAGTACTTC.

V and J are TRBV18 and TRBJ2-5; D is perhaps TRBD1 (6 bases). V was clipped by 2 bases and J by 5 bases, with 12 bases between them. CDR3 size: 14 residues. The germline V gene encodes CDR1 KGHSH and CDR2 LQKENI. This CDR3 is CASSPFGQGETQYF. The DNA of the CDR3 is TGTGCCAGCTCACCATTTGGCCAGGGGGAGACCCAGTACTTC.

The rearrangement uses TRBV28 and TRBJ2-7; D ambiguous. The CDR3 length is 14 residues. Germline lookup yields CDR1 MDHEN and CDR2 SYDVKM. The V end lost 6 bases, the J end lost 3 bases, and 15 bases lay between the germline ends. The CDR3 bases are TGTGCCAGCAGGGGCACCCAAGGTGTCTACGAGCAGTACTTC. This codes for CASRGTQGVYEQYF.

The sample holds one count of this clone. The same CDR3 also results from other DNA sequences found in this sample. V is TRBV5-4 and J is TRBJ1-2, with TRBD1 identical over 8 bases. Germline CDR1 and CDR2: SGHNT and YYREEE (reference sequence). The trim removed 0 bases at V and 4 bases at J, leaving 2 bases unmatched. CDR3 length: 14 residues. This CDR3 reads CASSLEDRGYGYTF. The CDR3 nucleotides read TGTGCCAGCAGCTTGGAAGACAGGGGCTATGGCTACACCTTC.

This chain connects TRBV11-2 to TRBJ1-5; D remains unclear. CDR1 and CDR2 (germline): SGHAT, FQNNGV. V was clipped by 5 bases and J by 9 bases, with 20 bases between them. The CDR3 spans 15 residues. CDR3: CASSPRTSTRGPQHF. The CDR3 DNA reads as TGTGCCAGCAGCCCGCGAACGAGCACTAGAGGGCCCCAGCATTTT.

The CDR3 DNA follows: TGTGCCAGCAGCCAAGTCATATGGGGCTCCTACGAGCAGTACTTC. This codes for CASSQVIWGSYEQYF. V and J are TRBV3-1 (or the pseudogene TRBV3-2) and TRBJ2-7; D is unresolved. Germline V CDR1 and CDR2: LGHDT, YNNKEL (reference sequence). The CDR3 has 15 amino acids. V shed 1 base and J shed 0 bases, with 10 bases lying between them.

The rearrangement links TRBV15 to TRBJ2-1; TRBD2 agrees at 8 bases. This CDR3 is built from 12 residues. CDR1 and CDR2 (germline): LNHNV, YYDKDF (reference sequence). The CDR3 nucleotides are TGTGTTACGGGAGGGGCAGATAATGAGCAGTTCTTC. It codes for CVTGGADNEQFF.

The chain joins TRBV28 to TRBJ2-5; D may be TRBD1 (6 bases). This CDR3 is built from 14 residues. Germline CDR1 is MDHEN and CDR2 is SYDVKM. V gave up 6 bases and J gave up 4 bases, with 15 bases separating them. The DNA for the CDR3 is TGTGCCAGCAGAATCCAGGGGTTGCTAGAGACCCAGTACTTC. Encoded protein: CASRIQGLLETQYF.

This chain connects TRBV29-1 to TRBJ1-2, with D possibly matching TRBD1 (5 bases). CDR1 and CDR2 (germline): SQVTM, ANQGSEA. The CDR3 sequence is 15 residues long. Trimming shortened V by 8 bases and J by 4 bases, and 23 bases separated the two germline ends. As DNA, the CDR3 is TGCAGCTCCCAAGGTGGGGGTAAGGATGCCTATGGCTACACCTTC. Its protein is CSSQGGGKDAYGYTF. Using reference TRBV29-1 and TRBJ1-2 for the parts outside the CDR3, the full variable domain is SAVISQKPSRDICQRGTSLTIQCQVDSQVTMMFWYRQQPGQSLTLIATANQGSEATYESGFVIDKFPISRPNLTFSTLTVSNMSPEDSSIYLCSSQGGGKDAYGYTFGSGTRLTVV.

This clone was counted only a few times. The chain uses TRBV11-2 and TRBJ2-1; D not certain. The germline gives CDR1 SGHAT, CDR2 FQNNGV. The V end was cut by 3 bases, the J end by 5 bases, with 11 bases between. CDR3 length: 14 amino acids. DNA of the CDR3: TGTGCCAGCAGCTTTTTTGGGGTGAACAATGAGCAGTTCTTC. Translation: CASSFFGVNNEQFF.

This clone came up a few times. The rearrangement links TRBV29-1 to TRBJ2-7, with no clear D. The germline gives CDR1 SQVTM, CDR2 ANQGSEA. Trimming cost V 4 bases and J 2 bases, with 3 bases left between them. CDR3 length: 10 residues. CDR3 nucleotides: TGCAGCGTTGTAGCCTACGAGCAGTACTTC. Encoded protein: CSVVAYEQYF.

The V and J genes are TRBV7-3 and TRBJ1-5; D not certain. This CDR3 has 13 amino acids. The germline gives CDR1 SGHTA, CDR2 FQGTGA. V was cut by 1 base and J by 5 bases, with 6 bases left in between. The CDR3 DNA follows: TGTGCCAGCAGCTTAATGCGGGATCAGCCCCAGCATTTT. Protein product: CASSLMRDQPQHF.

This chain connects TRBV12-5 to TRBJ1-3; 12 bases are a match to TRBD1. This CDR3 contains 17 residues. V dropped 4 bases and J dropped 4; count of bases not matched to a gene: 8. CDR1 LGHNT and CDR2 FRNRAP come from the germline V gene. The CDR3 loop reads CASGSGQGAGEGNTIYF. Written as DNA, the CDR3 is TGTGCTAGTGGTTCGGGACAGGGGGCAGGTGAAGGAAACACCATATATTTT.

This sequence joins TRBV6-5 and TRBJ1-5, with D maybe TRBD1 (6 bases). The CDR3 sequence is 14 residues long. Germline V gene data show CDR1 as MNHEY and CDR2 as SVGAGI. Trimming took off 5 bases at V and 5 bases at J, with 13 bases between the two ends. For the CDR3, the DNA is TGTGCCAGCAGTACTTCCGCAGGGGATCAGCCCCAGCATTTT. Amino acids: CASSTSAGDQPQHF.

The genes are TRBV5-6 and TRBJ2-7; 7 bases are shared with TRBD1. Germline trimming cut 0 bases from V and 3 bases from J; bases unmatched to any gene: 6. This CDR3 spans 15 amino acids. Germline V gives CDR1 SGHDT, CDR2 YYEEEE. The CDR3 sequence is CASSLGIRGNYEQYF. CDR3 bases: TGTGCCAGCAGCTTGGGAATCAGGGGGAACTACGAGCAGTACTTC.

The chain joins TRBV7-9 to TRBJ1-6; tentative D call: TRBD1 (5 bases). This CDR3 region has 12 residues. Germline V gene sequence: CDR1 SEHNR, CDR2 FQNEAQ (reference sequence). Trimming removed 2 bases at V and 10 bases at J, with 6 bases between. The CDR3 DNA reads TGTGCCAGCAGCTTAAGGGGATCACCCCTCCACTTT. Encoded protein: CASSLRGSPLHF.

V usage is TRBV28 and J usage is TRBJ1-5; TRBD1 is a possible D gene (5 bases). The CDR3 covers 16 residues. Trimming took off 3 bases at V and 0 bases at J, with 12 bases between the two ends. Germline V gene lookup returns CDR1 MDHEN and CDR2 SYDVKM. The CDR3 coding sequence is TGTGCCAGCAGTTTGTTAGCGGGGCTTAGCAATCAGCCCCAGCATTTT. It translates to CASSLLAGLSNQPQHF.